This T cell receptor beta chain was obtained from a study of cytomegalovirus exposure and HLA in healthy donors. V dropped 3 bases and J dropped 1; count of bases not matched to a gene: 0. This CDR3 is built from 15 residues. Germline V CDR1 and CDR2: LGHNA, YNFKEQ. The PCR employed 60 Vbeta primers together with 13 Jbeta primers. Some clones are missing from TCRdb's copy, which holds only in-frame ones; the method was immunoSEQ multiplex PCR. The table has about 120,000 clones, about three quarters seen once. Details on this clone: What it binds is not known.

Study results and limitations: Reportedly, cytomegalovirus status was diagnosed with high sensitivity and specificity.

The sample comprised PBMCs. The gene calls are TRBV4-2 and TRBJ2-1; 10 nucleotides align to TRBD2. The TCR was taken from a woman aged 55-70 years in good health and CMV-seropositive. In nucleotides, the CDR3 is TGTGCCAGCAGCCAGACTAGCGGGTCCTACAATGAGCAGTTCTTC. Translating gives CASSQTSGSYNEQFF.